What follows are 20 T cell receptor beta chains derived from one specimen sequenced in a study of T cell responses to AZD1222 COVID-19 vaccine. Measured with immunoSEQ multiplex PCR; TCRdb has only the in-frame clones, and not every one. The table has some 160,000 clones, about 83% seen once. Source: peripheral blood, taken 28 days after the second AZD1222 dose. These receptors originate from an adult who received the AZD1222 COVID-19 vaccine.

This sequence joins TRBV2 and TRBJ2-2, with a weak D call TRBD1 (5 bases). CDR3 size: 14 residues. Germline CDR1 SNHLY, CDR2 FYNNEI. The V and J ends lost 7 bases and 0 bases respectively, with 9 bases between them. The CDR3 reads CASIPQANTGELFF. DNA for the CDR3: TGTGCCAGCATTCCACAGGCGAACACCGGGGAGCTGTTTTTT.

This rearrangement joins TRBV19 to TRBJ1-5, with 11 bases that match TRBD1. There are 15 residues in the CDR3. The germline gives CDR1 LNHDA, CDR2 SQIVND (reference sequence). V gave up 6 bases and J gave up 4 bases; unmatched junction bases: 5. CDR3 in DNA: TGTGCCAGTAGCTGGGACAGGGGGATTAATCAGCCCCAGCATTTT. It yields the protein CASSWDRGINQPQHF.

The chain recombines TRBV18 with TRBJ2-7, with TRBD1 matching over 8 bases. This CDR3 region has 15 residues. The germline V gene encodes CDR1 KGHSH and CDR2 LQKENI. The ends lost 2 bases at V and 5 bases at J; junction bases unmatched: 8. The CDR3 reads CASSPETGVFHEQYF. CDR3 nucleotides: TGTGCCAGCTCACCAGAGACAGGGGTATTCCACGAGCAGTACTTC.

This chain connects TRBV2 to TRBJ1-2; weak D call: TRBD1 (5 bases). The CDR3 consists of 13 residues. V shed 6 bases and J shed 1 base, with 9 bases lying between them. In germline, CDR1 is SNHLY, CDR2 FYNNEI. The CDR3 sequence: CASRGTVNYGYTF. The CDR3 nucleotides are TGTGCCAGCAGGGGGACGGTTAACTATGGCTACACCTTC.

The CDR3 region is CASSRTPGTGITYEQYF. The CDR3 region has the DNA TGTGCCAGCAGCCGAACCCCCGGGACAGGGATAACCTACGAGCAGTACTTC. The gene calls are TRBV3-1 (or the pseudogene TRBV3-2) and TRBJ2-7; the match to TRBD1 covers 9 bases. V was clipped by 4 bases and J by 2 bases; unmatched bases: 12. There are 17 residues in the CDR3. From germline, CDR1 is LGHDT and CDR2 YNNKEL (reference sequence).

The V call is TRBV2, the J call TRBJ2-7; D is unclear. Germline V lookup: CDR1 SNHLY, CDR2 FYNNEI. The CDR3 is 11 amino acids. V was shortened by 3 bases and J by 10 bases, with 10 bases between the two germline ends. CDR3 in amino acids: CASSDVQPQYF. The CDR3, as DNA: TGTGCCAGCAGTGATGTACAACCTCAGTACTTC.

The V and J genes are TRBV11-2 and TRBJ2-1; 8 bases map to TRBD2. Germline V gene lookup returns CDR1 SGHAT and CDR2 FQNNGV. This CDR3 is built from 15 residues. After removal of 5 bases from V and 5 bases from J, the junction contained 8 bases not matched to a gene. CDR3 protein: CASSAGGDPHNEQFF. CDR3 bases: TGTGCCAGCAGCGCCGGGGGGGACCCCCACAATGAGCAGTTCTTC. The full variable domain, its missing parts supplied by reference TRBV11-2 and TRBJ2-1, is EAGVAQSPRYKIIEKRQSVAFWCNPISGHATLYWYQQILGQGPKLLIQFQNNGVVDDSQLPKDRFSAERLKGVDSTLKIQPAKLEDSAVYLCASSAGGDPHNEQFFGPGTRLTVL.

The genes are TRBV7-9 and TRBJ2-1, with TRBD2 matching over 8 bases. The germline V gene has CDR1 SEHNR and CDR2 FQNEAQ (reference sequence). This CDR3 has 15 amino acids. V was clipped by 5 bases and J by 4 bases; unmatched bases: 7. The CDR3 loop is CASSLTSGPYNEQFF. In DNA form, the CDR3 reads TGTGCCAGCAGCCTAACTAGCGGACCTTACAATGAGCAGTTCTTC.

The chain joins TRBV6-1 to TRBJ1-5, with D unresolved. V was clipped by 0 bases and J by 4 bases, with 4 bases between them. Looked up from germline, CDR1 is MNHNS and CDR2 is SASEGT. The CDR3 has 13 amino acids. CDR3 sequence: CASSEAQNQPQHF. The DNA of the CDR3 is TGTGCCAGCAGTGAAGCACAAAATCAGCCCCAGCATTTT.

The rearrangement uses TRBV19 and TRBJ1-2; tentative D call: TRBD1 (5 bases). Trimming pared 7 bases from V and 3 bases from J, leaving 15 bases between. There are 14 residues in the CDR3. Germline V CDR1 and CDR2: LNHDA, SQIVND (reference sequence). CDR3: CASISTGPYYGYTF. Here the CDR3 DNA reads TGTGCCAGTATTAGTACAGGTCCCTACTATGGCTACACCTTC.

V is TRBV4-3 and J is TRBJ1-4, with 10 bases lining up with TRBD1. The junction had 10 bases not matched to a gene; V was cut back by 0 bases and J by 3 bases. Germline V gene sequence: CDR1 LGHNA, CDR2 YSLEER. This CDR3 comprises 19 residues. The CDR3 sequence is CASSQEIGGQGLANEKLFF. The CDR3 DNA is TGCGCCAGCAGCCAAGAAATCGGGGGACAGGGGCTTGCTAATGAAAAACTGTTTTTT.

The chain recombines TRBV28 with TRBJ2-5; D is possibly TRBD2 (5 bases). V was pared by 7 bases and J by 5 bases, with 17 bases between. CDR3 size: 14 residues. CDR1 and CDR2 from the germline V gene are MDHEN and SYDVKM. The CDR3 protein is CASNPDSLGETQYF. The CDR3 DNA sequence: TGTGCCAGCAACCCGGACTCCCTTGGGGAGACCCAGTACTTC.

With respect to this clone: The sample carries other DNA sequences with the same CDR3. Here the CDR3 reads CASSRPGASGANVLTF. DNA of the CDR3: TGTGCCAGCAGCCGGCCTGGGGCCTCTGGGGCCAACGTCCTGACTTTC. This chain joins TRBV9 and TRBJ2-6; D is perhaps TRBD1 (5 bases). The germline V gene has CDR1 SGDLS and CDR2 YYNGEE. V was clipped by 4 bases and J by 0 bases, with 11 bases between them. The CDR3 extends over 16 amino acids.

This clone was observed a few times. This specimen includes other DNA sequences encoding the same CDR3. The CDR3 DNA follows: TGCAGCGTAGGACAGGGCCCCTCCTACGAGCAGTACTTC. Protein: CSVGQGPSYEQYF. The V gene is TRBV29-1, the J gene TRBJ2-7, with 8 bases that match TRBD1. V shed 6 bases and J 0 bases; nucleotides not matched to a gene: 4. CDR3 length: 13 residues. Germline values: CDR1 SQVTM, CDR2 ANQGSEA.

The CDR3 sequence is CASKGTGVIFLYSPLHF. In DNA, the CDR3 is TGTGCCAGCAAAGGGACAGGGGTTATTTTTTTGTATTCACCCCTCCACTTT. The chain couples TRBV2 to TRBJ1-6; 10 bases line up with TRBD1. Germline V gene sequence: CDR1 SNHLY, CDR2 FYNNEI. Unmatched junction bases numbered 14, after V lost 7 bases and J lost 8 bases. The length of the CDR3 is 17 residues. The full variable domain, in which reference TRBV2 and TRBJ1-6 provide the parts outside the CDR3, is EPEVTQTPSHQVTQMGQEVILRCVPISNHLYFYWYRQILGQKVEFLVSFYNNEISEKSEIFDDQFSVERPDGSNFTLKIRSTKLEDSAMYFCASKGTGVIFLYSPLHFGNGTRLTVT.

The rearrangement links TRBV28 to TRBJ1-4, with a possible D match to TRBD1 (5 bases). CDR1 and CDR2 (germline): MDHEN, SYDVKM. This CDR3 is 15 amino acids long. V lost 3 bases, J lost 3 bases, and 11 bases lay in between. The CDR3 bases are TGTGCCAGCAGTTTTTTGGGGGGGGCTAATGAAAAACTGTTTTTT. Encoded protein: CASSFLGGANEKLFF.

The CDR3 loop is CASSYLPGHKNTEAFF. The CDR3 nucleotides are TGTGCCAGCAGTTACTTACCGGGACACAAGAACACTGAAGCTTTCTTT. This rearrangement joins TRBV6-5 to TRBJ1-1, with D perhaps matching TRBD1 (6 bases). V lost 1 base and J 1 base, leaving 13 bases between the germline ends. This CDR3 contains 16 residues. CDR1 is MNHEY, CDR2 SVGAGI, per germline.

The V call is TRBV1, the J call TRBJ2-3; the tabulated D call, TRBD2, remains unverified against the DNA. TRBV1 is noted as a pseudogene. The CDR3 extends over 18 amino acids. The CDR3 loop reads CTSSQEDGTPIRTDTQYF. The CDR3 DNA is TGCACCAGCAGCCAAGAGGACGGGACTCCAATCCGCACAGATACGCAGTATTTT.

The V and J genes are TRBV5-1 and TRBJ2-7; 7 nucleotides match TRBD1. The germline CDR1 and CDR2 sequences are SGHRS and YFSETQ. V gave up 1 base and J gave up 3 bases; unmatched junction bases: 13. The CDR3 is 17 residues long. CDR3 nucleotide sequence: TGCGCCAGCAGCTTGTCCCGGGACAGCCCGCGTGTCTACGAGCAGTACTTC. It encodes CASSLSRDSPRVYEQYF.

In this sample, this clone turned up once. The genes are TRBV5-4 and TRBJ1-4; TRBD1 matches at 7 bases. Looked up from germline, CDR1 is SGHNT and CDR2 is YYREEE (reference sequence). This CDR3 comprises 15 residues. With V trimmed by 4 bases and J by 4 bases, 7 bases remained unmatched. CDR3 residues: CASSPRTGYNEKLFF. The CDR3 coding sequence is TGTGCCAGCAGCCCTCGGACAGGATATAATGAAAAACTGTTTTTT. Looking up the rest from reference TRBV5-4 and TRBJ1-4 gives the full variable domain: ETGVTQSPTHLIKTRGQQVTLRCSSQSGHNTVSWYQQALGQGPQFIFQYYREEENGRGNFPPRFSGLQFPNYSSELNVNALELDDSALYLCASSPRTGYNEKLFFGSGTQLSVL.